The 5 T cell receptor beta chains given below trace back to one sample, sequenced in a study of cytomegalovirus exposure and HLA in healthy donors. The PCR ran on 60 Vbeta and 13 Jbeta primers. Clones were read by immunoSEQ multiplex PCR, and TCRdb kept only the in-frame ones, dropping some. The sample holds about 120,000 clones, around 70% seen once. The material sequenced was PBMCs. The receptors stem from a woman in her forties or fifties in good health and CMV-seropositive.

This clone showed up just a few times. The chain carries TRBV29-1 and TRBJ2-1; 8 positions agree with TRBD2. V lost 6 bases, J lost 0 bases, and 4 bases stayed unmatched. CDR1 is SQVTM and CDR2 is ANQGSEA in the germline V gene. The CDR3 runs 14 residues. CDR3 in DNA: TGCAGCGTGTTGGGGACTAGCTCCTACAATGAGCAGTTCTTC. Amino acid sequence: CSVLGTSSYNEQFF.

This chain uses TRBV9 with TRBJ1-5; D possibly corresponds to TRBD1 (6 bases). There are 14 residues in the CDR3. Germline CDR1 is SGDLS and CDR2 is YYNGEE. V lost 3 bases to trimming and J lost 3 bases, with 10 bases between them. CDR3 region: CASSAGTNNQPQHF. The CDR3 bases are TGTGCCAGCAGCGCCGGGACAAACAATCAGCCCCAGCATTTT.

The CDR3 protein is CATMGGGATNTEAFF. CDR3 coding DNA: TGTGCCACCATGGGGGGAGGGGCGACGAACACTGAAGCTTTCTTT. This chain joins TRBV15 and TRBJ1-1, with a tentative D call TRBD1 (5 bases). CDR3 size: 15 residues. V lost 7 bases and J lost 1, with 16 bases in between. Germline V gene sequence: CDR1 LNHNV, CDR2 YYDKDF (reference sequence).

The chain combines TRBV4-1 with TRBJ2-2; a weak D match, TRBD2 (5 bases). V was trimmed by 0 bases and J by 1 base, leaving 12 bases between them. The CDR3 contains 17 residues. Per the germline V gene, CDR1 is MGHRA and CDR2 is YSYEKL. The CDR3 loop reads CASSQDYPGWNTGELFF. The CDR3 region has the DNA TGCGCCAGCAGCCAAGACTATCCGGGGTGGAACACCGGGGAGCTGTTTTTT.

V and J are TRBV2 and TRBJ2-5, with TRBD1 identical over 9 bases. Germline V lookup: CDR1 SNHLY, CDR2 FYNNEI. This CDR3 is 14 amino acids long. Trimming at V came to 10 bases and at J to 2 bases, leaving 8 bases not matched to a gene. The CDR3 DNA sequence: TGTGCCACCTCCGGGACAGGGAGACAAGAGACCCAGTACTTC. This sequence encodes CATSGTGRQETQYF.